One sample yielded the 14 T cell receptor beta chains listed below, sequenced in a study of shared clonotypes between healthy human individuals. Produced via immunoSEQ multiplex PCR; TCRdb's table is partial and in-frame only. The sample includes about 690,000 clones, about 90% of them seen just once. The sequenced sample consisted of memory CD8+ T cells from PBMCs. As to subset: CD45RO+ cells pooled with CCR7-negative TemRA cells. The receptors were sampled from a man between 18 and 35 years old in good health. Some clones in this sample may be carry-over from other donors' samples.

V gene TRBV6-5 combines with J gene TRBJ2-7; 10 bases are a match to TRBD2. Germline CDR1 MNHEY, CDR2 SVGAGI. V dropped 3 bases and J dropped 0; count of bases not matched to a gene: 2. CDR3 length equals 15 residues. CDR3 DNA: TGTGCCAGCAGTTATGCTAGCGGGAGCTCCTACGAGCAGTACTTC. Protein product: CASSYASGSSYEQYF.

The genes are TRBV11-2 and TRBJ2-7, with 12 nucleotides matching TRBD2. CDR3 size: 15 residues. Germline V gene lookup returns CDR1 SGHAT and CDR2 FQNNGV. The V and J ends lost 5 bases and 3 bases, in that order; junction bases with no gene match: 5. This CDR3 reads CASSPMTSGSYEQYF. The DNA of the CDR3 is TGTGCCAGCAGCCCCATGACTAGCGGGAGCTACGAGCAGTACTTC.

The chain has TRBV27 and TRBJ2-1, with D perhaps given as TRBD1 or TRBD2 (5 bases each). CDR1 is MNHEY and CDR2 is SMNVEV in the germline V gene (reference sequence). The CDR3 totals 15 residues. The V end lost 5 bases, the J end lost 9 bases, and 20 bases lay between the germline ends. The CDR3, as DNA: TGTGCCAGCAGTCGAGGGACCTCCCGGAGCAGTGAGCAGTTCTTC. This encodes CASSRGTSRSSEQFF.

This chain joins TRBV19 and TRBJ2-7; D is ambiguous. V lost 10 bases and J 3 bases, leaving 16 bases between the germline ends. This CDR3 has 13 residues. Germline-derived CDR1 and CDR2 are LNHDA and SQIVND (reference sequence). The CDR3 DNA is TGTGCCAACACCTCAAACCCCGTCTACGAGCAGTACTTC. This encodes CANTSNPVYEQYF.

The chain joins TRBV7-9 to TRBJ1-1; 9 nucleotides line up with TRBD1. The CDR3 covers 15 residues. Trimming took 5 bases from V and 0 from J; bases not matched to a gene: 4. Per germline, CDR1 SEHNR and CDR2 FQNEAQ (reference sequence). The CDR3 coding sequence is TGTGCCAGCAGCGCCCGGACAGGGGTGAACACTGAAGCTTTCTTT. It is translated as CASSARTGVNTEAFF.

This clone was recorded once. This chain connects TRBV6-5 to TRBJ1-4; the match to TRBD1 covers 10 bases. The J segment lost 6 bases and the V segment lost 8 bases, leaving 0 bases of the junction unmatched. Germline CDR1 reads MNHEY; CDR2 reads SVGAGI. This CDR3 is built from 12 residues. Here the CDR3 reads CASGTGDEKLFF. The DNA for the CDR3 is TGTGCCAGCGGGACAGGGGATGAAAAACTGTTTTTT.

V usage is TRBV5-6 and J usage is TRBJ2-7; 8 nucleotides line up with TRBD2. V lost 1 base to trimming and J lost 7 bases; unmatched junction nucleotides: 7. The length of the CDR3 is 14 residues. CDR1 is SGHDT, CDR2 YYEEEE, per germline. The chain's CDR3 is CASSLTAGVGEQYF. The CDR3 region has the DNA TGTGCCAGCAGCTTGACAGCGGGAGTAGGAGAGCAGTACTTC.

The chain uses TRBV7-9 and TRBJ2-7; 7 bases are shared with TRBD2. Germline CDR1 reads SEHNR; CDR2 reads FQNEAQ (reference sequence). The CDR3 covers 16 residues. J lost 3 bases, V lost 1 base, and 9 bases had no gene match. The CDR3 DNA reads TGTGCCAGCAGCTTAGGCCCAGCGGGAAGCAACTACGAGCAGTACTTC. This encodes CASSLGPAGSNYEQYF.

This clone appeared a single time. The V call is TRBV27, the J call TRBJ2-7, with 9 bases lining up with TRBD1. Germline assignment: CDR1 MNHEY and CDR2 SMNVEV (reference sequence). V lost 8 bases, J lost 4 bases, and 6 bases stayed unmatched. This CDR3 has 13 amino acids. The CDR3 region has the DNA TGTGCCAGCGGCGACAGGGGGGGATACGAGCAGTACTTC. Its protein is CASGDRGGYEQYF.

The CDR3 region has the DNA TGTGCCAGTACCATCCCGAACACCGGGGAGCTGTTTTTT. It is translated as CASTIPNTGELFF. The chain recombines TRBV19 with TRBJ2-2; no definite D call. Trimming pared 7 bases from V and 0 bases from J, leaving 6 bases between. In germline, CDR1 is LNHDA, CDR2 SQIVND (reference sequence). The CDR3 totals 13 residues.

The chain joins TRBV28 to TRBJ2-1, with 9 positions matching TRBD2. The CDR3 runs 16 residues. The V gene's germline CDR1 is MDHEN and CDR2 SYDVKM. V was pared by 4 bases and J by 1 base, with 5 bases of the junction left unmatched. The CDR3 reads CASSSQREESYNEQFF. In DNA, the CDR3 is TGTGCCAGCAGTTCCCAGCGGGAGGAATCCTACAATGAGCAGTTCTTC.

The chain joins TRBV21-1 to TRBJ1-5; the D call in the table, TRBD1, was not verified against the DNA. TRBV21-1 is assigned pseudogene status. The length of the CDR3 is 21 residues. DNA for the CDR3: TGTGCCAGCAGCAAAGTTTGTTCGGACAGGGGGCCCCCCGGGGGCAATCAGCCCCAGCATTTT. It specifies CASSKVCSDRGPPGGNQPQHF.

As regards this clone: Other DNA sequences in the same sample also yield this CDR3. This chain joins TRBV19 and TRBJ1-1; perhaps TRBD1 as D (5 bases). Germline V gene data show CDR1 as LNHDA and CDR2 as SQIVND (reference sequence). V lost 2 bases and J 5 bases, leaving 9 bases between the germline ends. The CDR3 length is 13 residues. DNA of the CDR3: TGTGCCAGTAGTATACAGGGAAGTACTGAAGCTTTCTTT. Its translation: CASSIQGSTEAFF.

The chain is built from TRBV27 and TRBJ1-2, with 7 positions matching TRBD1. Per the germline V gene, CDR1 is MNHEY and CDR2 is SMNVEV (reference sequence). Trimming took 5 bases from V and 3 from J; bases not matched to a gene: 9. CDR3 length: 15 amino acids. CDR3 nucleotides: TGTGCCAGCAGTACCCTGACAGGGCAAGACTATGGCTACACCTTC. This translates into CASSTLTGQDYGYTF.